The T cell receptor beta chain described here comes from a study of vaccination and CD4 T cells after COVID-19. Study-wide background: Convalescent patients had positive nasal swab PCR results for SARS-CoV-2. Disease was mild in nine and severe in one. Drawing of post-COVID samples took place a median roughly 95 days after diagnosis (range 35 to 161). The stimulating agents, overlapping spike peptides, came from SARS-CoV-2, HCoV-NL63, HCoV-OC43 and HCoV-229E.

Noted treatment: roughly 10-day PBMC culture with coronavirus spike peptide pools or control peptides (ViraFEST assay). Every well contained 1.5 million to 2.5 million PBMCs, which were grown with around 10 IU/ml IL-2 and roughly 10 ug/ml peptide pools. This clonotype was observed a handful of times. Antigen: not known. CDR3 length equals 13 residues. V was pared by 6 bases and J by 4 bases, with 10 bases between. Germline CDR1 SNHLY, CDR2 FYNNEI. Researchers used the Oncomine TCR Beta short-read assay to sequence DNA from cultured CD4+ T cells. From the PCR reads, TCRdb called clonotypes with MiXCR, one entry per CDR3 protein. The sample has about 7,800 distinct CDR3 sequences; approximately 52% are singletons.

The rearrangement links TRBV2 to TRBJ1-5; no firm D call. The clonotype originates from a human donor who had recovered from COVID-19. Sample: CD4+ T cells from blood, cultured in vitro. For the CDR3, the DNA is TGTGCCAGCAGGTCCAGGAGAAATCAGCCCCAGCATTTT. Translated: CASRSRRNQPQHF.